This paragraph covers one T cell receptor beta chain sequence. Only in-frame clones appear in the TCRdb table, and some are missing; sequencing was by immunoSEQ multiplex PCR. Of some 80,000 clones in the sample, about nine tenths were seen once. This sample was taken from a study of blood T cell repertoires in COVID-19. Across the study: There were acute and convalescent COVID-19 samples, and they came from the United States, Italy and Spain.

This sequence was found in a woman aged 45-59 years with active or convalescent COVID-19. Sequencing input: peripheral blood.

This CDR3 is CASSTGQRGETQYF. The CDR3, as DNA: TGTGCCAGCAGCACGGGACAGCGGGGGGAGACCCAGTACTTC. This sequence joins TRBV7-9 and TRBJ2-5, with D maybe TRBD2 (8 bases). V shed 5 bases and J shed 5 bases, with 15 bases lying between them. The CDR3 runs 14 residues. Germline V lookup: CDR1 SEHNR, CDR2 FQNEAQ (reference sequence).